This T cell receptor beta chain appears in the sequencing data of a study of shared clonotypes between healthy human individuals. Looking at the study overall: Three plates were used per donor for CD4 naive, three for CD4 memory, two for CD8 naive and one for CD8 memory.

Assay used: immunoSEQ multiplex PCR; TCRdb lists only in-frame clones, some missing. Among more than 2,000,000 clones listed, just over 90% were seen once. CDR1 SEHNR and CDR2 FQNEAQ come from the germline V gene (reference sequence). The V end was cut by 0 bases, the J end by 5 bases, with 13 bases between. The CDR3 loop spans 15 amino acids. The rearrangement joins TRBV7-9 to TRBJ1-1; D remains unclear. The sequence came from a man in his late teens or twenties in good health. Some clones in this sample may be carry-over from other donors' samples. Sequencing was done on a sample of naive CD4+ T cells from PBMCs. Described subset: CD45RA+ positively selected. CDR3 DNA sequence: TGTGCCAGCAGCTTAGCAATCCCCTTCGGGACTGAAGCTTTCTTT. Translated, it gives CASSLAIPFGTEAFF.